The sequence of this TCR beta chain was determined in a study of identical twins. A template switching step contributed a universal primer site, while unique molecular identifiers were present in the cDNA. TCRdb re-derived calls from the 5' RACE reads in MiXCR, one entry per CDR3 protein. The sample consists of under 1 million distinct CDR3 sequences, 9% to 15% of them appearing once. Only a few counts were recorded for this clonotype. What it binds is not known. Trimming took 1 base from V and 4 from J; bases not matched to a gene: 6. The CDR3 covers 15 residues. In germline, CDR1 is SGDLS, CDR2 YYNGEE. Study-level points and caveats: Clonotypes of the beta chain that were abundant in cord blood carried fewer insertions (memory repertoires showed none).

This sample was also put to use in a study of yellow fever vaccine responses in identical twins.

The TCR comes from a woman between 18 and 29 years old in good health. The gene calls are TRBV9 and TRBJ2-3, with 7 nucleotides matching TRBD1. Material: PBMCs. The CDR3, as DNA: TGTGCCAGCAGCGTATATGGACAGGACGCAGATACGCAGTATTTT. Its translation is CASSVYGQDADTQYF.